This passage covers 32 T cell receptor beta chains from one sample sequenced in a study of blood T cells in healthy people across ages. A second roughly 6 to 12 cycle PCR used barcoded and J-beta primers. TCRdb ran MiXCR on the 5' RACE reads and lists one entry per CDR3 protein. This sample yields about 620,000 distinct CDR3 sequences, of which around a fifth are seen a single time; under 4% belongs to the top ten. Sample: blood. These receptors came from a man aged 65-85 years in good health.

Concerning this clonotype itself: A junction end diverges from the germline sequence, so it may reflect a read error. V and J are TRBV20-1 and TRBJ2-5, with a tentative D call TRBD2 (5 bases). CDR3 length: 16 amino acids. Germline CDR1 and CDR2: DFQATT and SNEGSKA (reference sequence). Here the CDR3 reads CSALSPGRVLYNEQSF. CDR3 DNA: TGCAGTGCCCTTAGCCCGGGGAGAGTGCTGTACAATGAGCAGTCCTTC.

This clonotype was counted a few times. The CDR3 reads CATSDLRTSGPTGAYNEQFF. Here the CDR3 DNA reads TGTGCCACCAGTGATTTGCGGACTAGCGGACCCACAGGGGCCTACAATGAGCAGTTCTTC. V and J are TRBV24-1 and TRBJ2-1, with 10 bases matching TRBD2. The germline CDR1 and CDR2 sequences are KGHDR and SFDVKD. V lost 0 bases to trimming and J lost 2 bases; unmatched junction nucleotides: 12. The CDR3 extends over 20 amino acids.

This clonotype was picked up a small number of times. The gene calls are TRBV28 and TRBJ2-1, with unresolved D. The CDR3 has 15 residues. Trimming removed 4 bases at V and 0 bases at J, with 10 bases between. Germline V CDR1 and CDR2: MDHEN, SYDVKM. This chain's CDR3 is CASSSIESSYNEQFF. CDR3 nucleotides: TGTGCCAGCAGTTCGATAGAGAGCTCCTACAATGAGCAGTTCTTC.

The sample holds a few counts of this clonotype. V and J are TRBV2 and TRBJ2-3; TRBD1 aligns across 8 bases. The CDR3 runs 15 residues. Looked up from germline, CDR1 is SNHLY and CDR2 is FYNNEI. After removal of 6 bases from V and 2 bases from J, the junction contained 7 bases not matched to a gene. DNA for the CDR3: TGTGCCAGCAGGGAGGGACAGGTCGACACAGATACGCAGTATTTT. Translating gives CASREGQVDTDTQYF.

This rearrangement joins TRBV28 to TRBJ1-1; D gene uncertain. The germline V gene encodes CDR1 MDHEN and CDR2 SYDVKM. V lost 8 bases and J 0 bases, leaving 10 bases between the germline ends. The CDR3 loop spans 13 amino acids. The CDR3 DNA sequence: TGTGCCAGCCGCCCACCCTTGAACACTGAAGCTTTCTTT. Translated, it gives CASRPPLNTEAFF.

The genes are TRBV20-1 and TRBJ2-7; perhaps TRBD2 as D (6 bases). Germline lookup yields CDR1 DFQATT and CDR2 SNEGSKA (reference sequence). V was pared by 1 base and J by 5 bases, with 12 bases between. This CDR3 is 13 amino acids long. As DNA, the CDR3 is TGCAGTGCTAGAGGCCCCGGGACTGACGAGCAGTACTTC. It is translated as CSARGPGTDEQYF.

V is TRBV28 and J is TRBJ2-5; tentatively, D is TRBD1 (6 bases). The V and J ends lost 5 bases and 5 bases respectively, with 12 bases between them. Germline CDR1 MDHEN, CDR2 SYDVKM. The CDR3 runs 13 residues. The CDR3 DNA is TGTGCCAGCAGTACGGGGACACTTGAGACCCAGTACTTC. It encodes CASSTGTLETQYF.

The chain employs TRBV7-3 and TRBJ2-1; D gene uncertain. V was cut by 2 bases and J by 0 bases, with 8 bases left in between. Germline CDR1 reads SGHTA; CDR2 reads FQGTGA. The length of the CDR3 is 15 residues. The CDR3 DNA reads TGTGCCAGCAGCTTAGATGCGGACTCCTACAATGAGCAGTTCTTC. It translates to CASSLDADSYNEQFF.

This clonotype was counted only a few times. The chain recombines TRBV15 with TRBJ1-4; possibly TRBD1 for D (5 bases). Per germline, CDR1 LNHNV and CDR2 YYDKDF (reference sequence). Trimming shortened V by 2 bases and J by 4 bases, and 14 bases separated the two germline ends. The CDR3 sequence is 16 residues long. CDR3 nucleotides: TGTGCCACCAGCAGAAGTACAGGTTCCGGTAATGAAAAACTGTTTTTT. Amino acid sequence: CATSRSTGSGNEKLFF.

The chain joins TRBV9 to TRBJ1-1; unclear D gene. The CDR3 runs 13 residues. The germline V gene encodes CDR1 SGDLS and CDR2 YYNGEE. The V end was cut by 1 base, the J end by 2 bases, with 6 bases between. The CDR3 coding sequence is TGTGCCAGCAGCGTAAAAGGAAACACTGAAGCTTTCTTT. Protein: CASSVKGNTEAFF. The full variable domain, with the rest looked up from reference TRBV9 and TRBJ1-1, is DSGVTQTPKHLITATGQRVTLRCSPRSGDLSVYWYQQSLDQGLQFLIQYYNGEERAKGNILERFSAQQFPDLHSELNLSSLELGDSALYFCASSVKGNTEAFFGQGTRLTVV.

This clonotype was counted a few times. This CDR3 is CASSRTRGYEQYF. CDR3 nucleotide sequence: TGCGCCAGCAGCCGAACAAGGGGGTACGAGCAGTACTTC. The chain combines TRBV4-1 with TRBJ2-7; a weak D match, TRBD1 (6 bases). The V gene lost 4 bases and the J gene lost 4 bases, with 11 bases spanning the gap. The CDR3 consists of 13 residues. Germline-derived CDR1 and CDR2 are MGHRA and YSYEKL.

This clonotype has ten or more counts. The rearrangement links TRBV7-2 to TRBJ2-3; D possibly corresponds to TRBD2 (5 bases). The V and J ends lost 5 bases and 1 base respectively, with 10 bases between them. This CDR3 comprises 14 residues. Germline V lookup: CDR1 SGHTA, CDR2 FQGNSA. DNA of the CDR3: TGTGCCAGCAGCCCAGGACTGGGCACAGATACGCAGTATTTT. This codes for CASSPGLGTDTQYF.

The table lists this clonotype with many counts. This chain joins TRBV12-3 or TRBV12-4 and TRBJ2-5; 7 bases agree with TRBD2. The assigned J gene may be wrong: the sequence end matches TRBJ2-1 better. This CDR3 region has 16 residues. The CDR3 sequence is CASSPGRSSGLSEQFF. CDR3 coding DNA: TGTGCCAGCAGCCCGGGACGTTCTAGCGGCCTGAGTGAGCAGTTCTTC.

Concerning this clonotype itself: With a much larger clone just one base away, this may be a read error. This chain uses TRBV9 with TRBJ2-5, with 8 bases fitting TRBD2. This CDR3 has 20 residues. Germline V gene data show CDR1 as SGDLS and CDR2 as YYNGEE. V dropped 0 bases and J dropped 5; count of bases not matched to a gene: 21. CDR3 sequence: CASSVGDGRALAHSKETQYF. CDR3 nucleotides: TGTGCCAGCAGCGTAGGGGACGGGAGGGCCTTGGCACACTCCAAGGAGACCCAGTACTTC.

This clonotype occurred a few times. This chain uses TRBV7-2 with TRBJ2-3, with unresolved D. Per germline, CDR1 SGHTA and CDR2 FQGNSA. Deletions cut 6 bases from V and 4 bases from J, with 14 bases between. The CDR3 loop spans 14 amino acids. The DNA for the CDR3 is TGTGCCAGCAGGGCTTTATATAGCTCAGATACGCAGTATTTT. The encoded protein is CASRALYSSDTQYF.

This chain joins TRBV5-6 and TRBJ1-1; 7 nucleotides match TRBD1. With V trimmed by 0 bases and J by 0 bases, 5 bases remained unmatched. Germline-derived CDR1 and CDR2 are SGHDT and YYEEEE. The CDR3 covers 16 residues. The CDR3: CASSLEQGILNTEAFF. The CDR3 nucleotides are TGTGCCAGCAGCTTGGAACAGGGGATCCTGAACACTGAAGCTTTCTTT.

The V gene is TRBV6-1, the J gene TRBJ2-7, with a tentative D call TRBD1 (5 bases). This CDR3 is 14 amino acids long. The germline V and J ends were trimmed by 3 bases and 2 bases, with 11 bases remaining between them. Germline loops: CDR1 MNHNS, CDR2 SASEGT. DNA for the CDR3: TGTGCCAGCAGTGAGGAAGACAGCACCTACGAGCAGTACTTC. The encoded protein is CASSEEDSTYEQYF.

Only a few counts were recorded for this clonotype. The CDR3, as DNA: TGTGCCAGCAAAAGCACAGGGGGCTACGAGCAGTACTTC. Its protein is CASKSTGGYEQYF. This chain links TRBV6-5 with TRBJ2-1, with TRBD1 identical over 8 bases. The J call is in doubt because the DNA end fits TRBJ2-7 better. The CDR3 runs 13 residues. From germline, CDR1 is MNHEY and CDR2 SVGAGI.

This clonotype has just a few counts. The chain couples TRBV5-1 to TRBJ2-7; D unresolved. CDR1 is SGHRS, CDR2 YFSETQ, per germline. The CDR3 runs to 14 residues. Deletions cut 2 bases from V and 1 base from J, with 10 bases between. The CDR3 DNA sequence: TGCGCCAGCAGCTTTTCTAGTCGATCCTACGAGCAGTACTTC. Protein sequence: CASSFSSRSYEQYF.

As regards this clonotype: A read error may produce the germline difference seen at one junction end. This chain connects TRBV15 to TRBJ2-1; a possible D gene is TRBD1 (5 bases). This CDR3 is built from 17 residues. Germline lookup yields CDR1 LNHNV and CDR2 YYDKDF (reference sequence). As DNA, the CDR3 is TGTGCCGCCAGCAGGGCTAAACAGAAAACCTCCTACAATGAGCAGTTCTTC. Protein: CAASRAKQKTSYNEQFF.

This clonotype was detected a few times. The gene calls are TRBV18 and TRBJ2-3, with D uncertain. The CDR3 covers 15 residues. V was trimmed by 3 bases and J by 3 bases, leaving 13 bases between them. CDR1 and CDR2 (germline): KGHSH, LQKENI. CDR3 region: CASSPGLERTDTQYF. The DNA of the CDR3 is TGTGCCAGCTCACCCGGGCTAGAACGTACAGATACGCAGTATTTT.

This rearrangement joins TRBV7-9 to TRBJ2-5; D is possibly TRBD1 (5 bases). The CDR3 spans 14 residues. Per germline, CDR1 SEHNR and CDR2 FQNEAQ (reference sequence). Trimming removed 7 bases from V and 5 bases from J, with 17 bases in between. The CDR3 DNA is TGTGCCAGCACGAAAGTAGGGGTTGGGGAGACCCAGTACTTC. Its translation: CASTKVGVGETQYF.

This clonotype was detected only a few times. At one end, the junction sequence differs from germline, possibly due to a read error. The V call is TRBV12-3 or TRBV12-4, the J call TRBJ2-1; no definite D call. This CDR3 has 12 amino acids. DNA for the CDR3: TGTGCCAGCAGTTTAGGCGGTTATGAGCAGTCCTTC. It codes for CASSLGGYEQSF.

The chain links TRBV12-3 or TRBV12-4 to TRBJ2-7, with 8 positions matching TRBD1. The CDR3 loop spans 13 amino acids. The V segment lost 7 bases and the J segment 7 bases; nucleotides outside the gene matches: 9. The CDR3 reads CASTSGQEVEQYF. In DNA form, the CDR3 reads TGTGCCAGCACCTCGGGACAGGAGGTGGAGCAGTACTTC.

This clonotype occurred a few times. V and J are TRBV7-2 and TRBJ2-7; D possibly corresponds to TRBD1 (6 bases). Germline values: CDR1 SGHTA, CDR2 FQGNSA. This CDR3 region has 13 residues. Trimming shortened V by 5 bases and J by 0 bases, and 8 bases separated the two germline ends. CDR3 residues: CASSDRFSYEQYF. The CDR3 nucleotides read TGTGCCAGCAGCGACAGGTTCTCCTACGAGCAGTACTTC.

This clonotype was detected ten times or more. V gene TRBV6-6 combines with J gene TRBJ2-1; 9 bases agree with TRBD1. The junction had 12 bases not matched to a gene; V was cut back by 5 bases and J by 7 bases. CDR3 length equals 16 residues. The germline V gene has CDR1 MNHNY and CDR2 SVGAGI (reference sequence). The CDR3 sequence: CASSPAPGQGGNEQFF. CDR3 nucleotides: TGTGCCAGCAGTCCTGCCCCGGGACAGGGTGGGAATGAGCAGTTCTTC.

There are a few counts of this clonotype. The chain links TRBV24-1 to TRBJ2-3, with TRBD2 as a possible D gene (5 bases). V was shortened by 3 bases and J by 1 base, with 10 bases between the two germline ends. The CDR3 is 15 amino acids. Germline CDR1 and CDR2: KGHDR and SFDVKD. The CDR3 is CATSDARAGTDTQYF. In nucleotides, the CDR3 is TGTGCCACCAGTGATGCGCGGGCAGGCACAGATACGCAGTATTTT.

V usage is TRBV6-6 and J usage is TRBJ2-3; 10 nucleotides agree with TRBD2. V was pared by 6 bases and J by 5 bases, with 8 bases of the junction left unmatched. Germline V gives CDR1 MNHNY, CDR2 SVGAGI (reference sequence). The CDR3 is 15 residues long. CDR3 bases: TGTGCCAGCAGCGCCGGGCTAGCGGGAGTAGATACGCAGTATTTT. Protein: CASSAGLAGVDTQYF.

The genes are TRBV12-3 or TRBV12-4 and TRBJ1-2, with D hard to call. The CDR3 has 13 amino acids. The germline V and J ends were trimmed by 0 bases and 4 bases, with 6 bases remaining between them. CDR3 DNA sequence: TGTGCCAGCAGTTTAGCGGCAGCCTATGGCTACACCTTC. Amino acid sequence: CASSLAAAYGYTF.

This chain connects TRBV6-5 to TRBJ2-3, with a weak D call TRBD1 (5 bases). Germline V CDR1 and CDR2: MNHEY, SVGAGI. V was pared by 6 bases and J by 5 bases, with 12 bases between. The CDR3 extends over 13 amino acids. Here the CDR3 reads CASRNNQGDTQYF. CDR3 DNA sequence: TGTGCCAGCAGGAATAATCAGGGAGATACGCAGTATTTT.

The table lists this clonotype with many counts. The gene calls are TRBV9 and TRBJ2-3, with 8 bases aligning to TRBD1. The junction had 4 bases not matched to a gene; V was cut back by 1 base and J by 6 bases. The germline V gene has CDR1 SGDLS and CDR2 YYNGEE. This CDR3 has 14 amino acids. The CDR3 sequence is CASSVLTGDDTQYF. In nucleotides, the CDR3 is TGTGCCAGCAGCGTACTGACAGGGGATGATACGCAGTATTTT.

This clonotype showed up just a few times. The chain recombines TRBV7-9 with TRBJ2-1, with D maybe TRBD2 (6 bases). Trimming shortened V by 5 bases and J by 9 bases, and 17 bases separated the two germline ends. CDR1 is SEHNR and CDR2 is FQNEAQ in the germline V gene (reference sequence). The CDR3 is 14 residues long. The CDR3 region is CASSRGGGEGEQFF. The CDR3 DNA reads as TGTGCCAGCAGCAGAGGAGGCGGGGAAGGTGAGCAGTTCTTC.